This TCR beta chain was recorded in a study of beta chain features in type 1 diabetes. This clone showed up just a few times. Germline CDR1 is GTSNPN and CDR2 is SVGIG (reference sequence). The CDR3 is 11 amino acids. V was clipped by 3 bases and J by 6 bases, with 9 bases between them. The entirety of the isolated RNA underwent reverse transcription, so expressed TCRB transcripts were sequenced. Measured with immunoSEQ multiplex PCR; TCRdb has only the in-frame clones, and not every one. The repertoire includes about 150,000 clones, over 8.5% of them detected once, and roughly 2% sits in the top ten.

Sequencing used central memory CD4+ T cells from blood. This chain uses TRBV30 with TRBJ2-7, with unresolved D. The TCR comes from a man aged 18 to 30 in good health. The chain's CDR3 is CAWSTEAEQYF. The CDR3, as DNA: TGTGCCTGGAGCACAGAGGCCGAGCAGTACTTC.